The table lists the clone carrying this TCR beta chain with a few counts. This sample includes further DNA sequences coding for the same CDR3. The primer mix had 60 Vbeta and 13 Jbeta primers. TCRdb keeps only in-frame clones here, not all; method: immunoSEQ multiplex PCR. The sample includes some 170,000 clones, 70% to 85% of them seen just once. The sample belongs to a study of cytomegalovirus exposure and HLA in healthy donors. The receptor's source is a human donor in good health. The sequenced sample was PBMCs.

The DNA for the CDR3 is TGCAGCGTGGACGCAGGGGGCACAGATACGCAGTATTTT. This gives the protein CSVDAGGTDTQYF. The chain is built from TRBV29-1 and TRBJ2-3; maybe TRBD1 (6 bases). The germline V and J ends were trimmed by 6 bases and 1 base, with 11 bases remaining between them. CDR3 size: 13 residues. Germline V gene data show CDR1 as SQVTM and CDR2 as ANQGSEA.